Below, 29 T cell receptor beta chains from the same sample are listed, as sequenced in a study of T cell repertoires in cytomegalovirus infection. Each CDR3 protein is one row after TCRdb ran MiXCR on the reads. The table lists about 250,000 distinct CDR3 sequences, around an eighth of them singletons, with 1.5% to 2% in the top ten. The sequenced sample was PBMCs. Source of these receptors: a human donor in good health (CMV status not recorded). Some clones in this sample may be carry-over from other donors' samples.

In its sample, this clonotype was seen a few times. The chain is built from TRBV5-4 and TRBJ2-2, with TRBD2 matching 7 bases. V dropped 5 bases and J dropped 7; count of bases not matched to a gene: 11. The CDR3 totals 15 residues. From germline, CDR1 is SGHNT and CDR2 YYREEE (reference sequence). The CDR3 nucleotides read TGTGCCAGCAGTCCCCCCGGGGGGAGCAGCGGGGAGCTGTTTTTT. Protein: CASSPPGGSSGELFF. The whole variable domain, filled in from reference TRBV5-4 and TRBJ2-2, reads ETGVTQSPTHLIKTRGQQVTLRCSSQSGHNTVSWYQQALGQGPQFIFQYYREEENGRGNFPPRFSGLQFPNYSSELNVNALELDDSALYLCASSPPGGSSGELFFGEGSRLTVL.

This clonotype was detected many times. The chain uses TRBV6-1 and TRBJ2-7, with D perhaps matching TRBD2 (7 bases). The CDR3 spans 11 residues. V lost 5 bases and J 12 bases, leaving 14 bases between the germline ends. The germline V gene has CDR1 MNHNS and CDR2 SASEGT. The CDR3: CASSSGGHRYF. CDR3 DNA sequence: TGTGCCAGCAGTTCGGGGGGACACAGGTACTTC.

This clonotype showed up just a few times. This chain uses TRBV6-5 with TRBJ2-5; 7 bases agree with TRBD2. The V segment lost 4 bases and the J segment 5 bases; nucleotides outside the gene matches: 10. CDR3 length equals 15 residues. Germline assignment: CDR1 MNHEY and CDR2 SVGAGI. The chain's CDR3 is CASSSPSGGHETQYF. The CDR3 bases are TGTGCCAGCAGTTCCCCTAGCGGAGGGCACGAGACCCAGTACTTC.

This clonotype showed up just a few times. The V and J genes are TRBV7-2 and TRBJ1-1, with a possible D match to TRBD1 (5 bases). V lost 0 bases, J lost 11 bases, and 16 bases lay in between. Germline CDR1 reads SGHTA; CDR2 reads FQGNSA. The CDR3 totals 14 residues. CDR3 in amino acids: CASSLAVGEFRAFF. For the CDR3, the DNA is TGTGCCAGCAGCTTAGCAGTGGGGGAATTTCGCGCTTTCTTT.

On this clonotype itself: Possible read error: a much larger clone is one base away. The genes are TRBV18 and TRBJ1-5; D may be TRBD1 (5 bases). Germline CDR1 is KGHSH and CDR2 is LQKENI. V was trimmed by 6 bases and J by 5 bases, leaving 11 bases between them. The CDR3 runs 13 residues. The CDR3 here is CASSGKGHQPQHF. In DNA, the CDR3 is TGTGCCAGCTCCGGCAAGGGGCATCAGCCCCAGCATTTT.

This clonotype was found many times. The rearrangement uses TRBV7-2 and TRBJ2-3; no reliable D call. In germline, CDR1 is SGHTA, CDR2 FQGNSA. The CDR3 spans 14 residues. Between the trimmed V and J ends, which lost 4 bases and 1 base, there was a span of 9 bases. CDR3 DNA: TGTGCCAGCAGCTCGAGTGTCGGCACAGATACGCAGTATTTT. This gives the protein CASSSSVGTDTQYF.

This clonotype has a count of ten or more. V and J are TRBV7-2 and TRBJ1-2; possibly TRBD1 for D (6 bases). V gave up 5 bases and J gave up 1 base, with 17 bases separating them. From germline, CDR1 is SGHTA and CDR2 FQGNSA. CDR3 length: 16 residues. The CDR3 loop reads CASSVPDRLLNYGYTF. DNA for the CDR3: TGTGCCAGCAGCGTACCCGACAGGCTTCTTAACTATGGCTACACCTTC.

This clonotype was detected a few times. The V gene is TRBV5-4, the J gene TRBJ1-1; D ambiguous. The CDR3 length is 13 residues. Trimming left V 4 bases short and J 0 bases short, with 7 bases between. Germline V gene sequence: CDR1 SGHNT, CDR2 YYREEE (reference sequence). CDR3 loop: CASSPQMNTEAFF. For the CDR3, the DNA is TGTGCCAGCAGCCCTCAGATGAACACTGAAGCTTTCTTT.

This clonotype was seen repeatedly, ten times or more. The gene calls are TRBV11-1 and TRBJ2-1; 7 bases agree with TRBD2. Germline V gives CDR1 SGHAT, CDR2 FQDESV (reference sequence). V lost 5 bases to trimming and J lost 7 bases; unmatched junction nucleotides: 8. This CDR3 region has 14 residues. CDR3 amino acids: CASSPSGNRNEQFF. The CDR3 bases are TGTGCCAGCAGCCCGAGCGGGAATCGGAATGAGCAGTTCTTC.

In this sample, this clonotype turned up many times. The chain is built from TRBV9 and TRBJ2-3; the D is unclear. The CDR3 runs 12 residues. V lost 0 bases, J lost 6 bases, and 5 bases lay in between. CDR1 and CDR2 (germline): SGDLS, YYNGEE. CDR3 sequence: CASSVDDDTQYF. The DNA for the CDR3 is TGTGCCAGCAGCGTAGACGATGATACGCAGTATTTT.

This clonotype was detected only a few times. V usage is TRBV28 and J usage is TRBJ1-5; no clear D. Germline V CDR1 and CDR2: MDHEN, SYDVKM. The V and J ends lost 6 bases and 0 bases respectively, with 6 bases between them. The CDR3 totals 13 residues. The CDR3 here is CASREYSNQPQHF. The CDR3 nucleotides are TGTGCCAGCAGGGAGTATAGCAATCAGCCCCAGCATTTT.

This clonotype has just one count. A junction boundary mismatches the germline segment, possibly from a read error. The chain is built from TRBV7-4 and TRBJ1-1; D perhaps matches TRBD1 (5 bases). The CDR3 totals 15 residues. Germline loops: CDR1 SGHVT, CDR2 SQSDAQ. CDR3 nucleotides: TGTGCCAGCAGCCCAGCGGGAGGGGAACAGAGTGAAGCTTTATTT. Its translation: CASSPAGGEQSEALF.

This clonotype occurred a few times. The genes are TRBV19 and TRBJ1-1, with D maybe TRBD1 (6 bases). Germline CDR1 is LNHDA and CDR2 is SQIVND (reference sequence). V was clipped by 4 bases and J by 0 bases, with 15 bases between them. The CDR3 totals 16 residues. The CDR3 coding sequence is TGTGCCAGTAGTAACCCAGCAGGGGCGATGAACACTGAAGCTTTCTTT. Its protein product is CASSNPAGAMNTEAFF.

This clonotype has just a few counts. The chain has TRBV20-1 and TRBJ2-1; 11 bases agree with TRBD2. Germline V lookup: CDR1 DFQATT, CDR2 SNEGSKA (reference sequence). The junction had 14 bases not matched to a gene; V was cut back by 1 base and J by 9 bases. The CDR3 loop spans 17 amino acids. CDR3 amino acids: CSARGSGRAQPEGEQFF. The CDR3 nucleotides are TGCAGTGCTAGAGGTAGCGGGAGGGCCCAACCTGAGGGTGAGCAGTTCTTC.

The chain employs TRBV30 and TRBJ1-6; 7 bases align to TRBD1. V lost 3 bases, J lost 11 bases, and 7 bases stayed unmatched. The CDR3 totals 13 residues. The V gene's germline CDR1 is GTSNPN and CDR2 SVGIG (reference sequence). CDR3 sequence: CAWREAGGAPLHF. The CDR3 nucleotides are TGTGCCTGGAGAGAGGCAGGGGGAGCACCCCTCCACTTT.

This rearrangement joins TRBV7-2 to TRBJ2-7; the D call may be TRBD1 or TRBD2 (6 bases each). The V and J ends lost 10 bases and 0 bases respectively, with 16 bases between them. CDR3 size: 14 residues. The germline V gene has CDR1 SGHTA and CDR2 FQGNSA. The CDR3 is CATSKGGSSYEQYF. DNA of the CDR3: TGTGCCACCTCAAAGGGGGGAAGCTCCTACGAGCAGTACTTC.

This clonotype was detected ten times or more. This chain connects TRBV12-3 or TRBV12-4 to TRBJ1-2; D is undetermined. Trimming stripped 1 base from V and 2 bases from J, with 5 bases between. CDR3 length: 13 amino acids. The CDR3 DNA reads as TGTGCCAGCAGTTTAGTGGAAAACTATGGCTACACCTTC. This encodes CASSLVENYGYTF.

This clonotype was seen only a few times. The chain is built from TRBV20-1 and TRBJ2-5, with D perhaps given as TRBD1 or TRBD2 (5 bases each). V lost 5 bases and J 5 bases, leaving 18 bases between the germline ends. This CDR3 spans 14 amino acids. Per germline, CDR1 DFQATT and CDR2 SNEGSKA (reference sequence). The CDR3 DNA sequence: TGCAGTGCTCTCCCTTATCTAGGGACGGAGACCCAGTACTTC. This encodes CSALPYLGTETQYF.

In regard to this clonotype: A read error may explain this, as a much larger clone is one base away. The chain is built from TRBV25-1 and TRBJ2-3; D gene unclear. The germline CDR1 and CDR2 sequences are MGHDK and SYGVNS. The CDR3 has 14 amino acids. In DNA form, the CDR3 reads TGTGCCAGCAACCCAAGTGGGTTCACAGATAAGCAGTATTTT. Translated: CASNPSGFTDKQYF.

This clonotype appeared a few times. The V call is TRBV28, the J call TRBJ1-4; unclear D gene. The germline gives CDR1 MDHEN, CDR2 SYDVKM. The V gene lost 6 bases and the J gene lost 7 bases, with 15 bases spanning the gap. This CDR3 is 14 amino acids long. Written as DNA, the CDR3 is TGTGCCAGCAGCGTGGGAGGGAAAGCTGAAAAACTGTTTTTT. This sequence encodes CASSVGGKAEKLFF. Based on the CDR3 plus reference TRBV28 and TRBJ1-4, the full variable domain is DVKVTQSSRYLVKRTGEKVFLECVQDMDHENMFWYRQDPGLGLRLIYFSYDVKMKEKGDIPEGYSVSREKKERFSLILESASTNQTSMYLCASSVGGKAEKLFFGSGTQLSVL.

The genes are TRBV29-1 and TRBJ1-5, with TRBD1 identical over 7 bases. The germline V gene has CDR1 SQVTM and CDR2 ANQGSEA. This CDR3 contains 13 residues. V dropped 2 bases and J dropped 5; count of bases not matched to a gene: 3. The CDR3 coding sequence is TGCAGCGTTGAACAGGGGGGGGATCAGCCCCAGCATTTT. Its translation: CSVEQGGDQPQHF.

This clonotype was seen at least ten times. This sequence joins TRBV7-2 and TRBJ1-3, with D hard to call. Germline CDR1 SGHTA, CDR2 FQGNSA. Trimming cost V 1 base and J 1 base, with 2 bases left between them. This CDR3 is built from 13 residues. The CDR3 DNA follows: TGTGCCAGCAGCTTAGTTTCTGGAAACACCATATATTTT. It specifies CASSLVSGNTIYF.

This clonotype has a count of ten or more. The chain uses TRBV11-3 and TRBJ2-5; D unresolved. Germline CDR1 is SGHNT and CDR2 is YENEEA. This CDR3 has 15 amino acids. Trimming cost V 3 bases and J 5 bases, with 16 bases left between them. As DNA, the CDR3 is TGTGCCAGCAGCTTGGAGAGACCCGGACGGGAGACCCAGTACTTC. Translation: CASSLERPGRETQYF.

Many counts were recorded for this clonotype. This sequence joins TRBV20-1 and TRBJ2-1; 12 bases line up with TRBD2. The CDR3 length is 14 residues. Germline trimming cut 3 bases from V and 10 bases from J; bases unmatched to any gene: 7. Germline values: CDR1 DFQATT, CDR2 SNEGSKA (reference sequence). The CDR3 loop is CSASRLAGGVEQFF. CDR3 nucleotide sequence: TGCAGTGCTAGTCGGCTAGCGGGAGGGGTAGAGCAGTTCTTC.

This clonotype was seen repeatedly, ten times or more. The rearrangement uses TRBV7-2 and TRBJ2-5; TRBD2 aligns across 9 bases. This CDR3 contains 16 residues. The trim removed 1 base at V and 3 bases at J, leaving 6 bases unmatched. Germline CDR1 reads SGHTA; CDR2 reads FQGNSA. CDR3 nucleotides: TGTGCCAGCAGCTTAGATACTGCTAGCGGGGAAGAGACCCAGTACTTC. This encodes CASSLDTASGEETQYF.

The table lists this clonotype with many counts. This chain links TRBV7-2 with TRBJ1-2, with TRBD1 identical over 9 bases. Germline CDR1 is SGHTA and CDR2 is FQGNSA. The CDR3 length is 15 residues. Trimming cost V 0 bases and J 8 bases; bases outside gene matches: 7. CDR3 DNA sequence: TGTGCCAGCAGCTTAGCTTCTGGACAGGGGCAAGGCTACACCTTC. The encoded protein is CASSLASGQGQGYTF. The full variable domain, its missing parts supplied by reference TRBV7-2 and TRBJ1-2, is GAGVSQSPSNKVTEKGKDVELRCDPISGHTALYWYRQSLGQGLEFLIYFQGNSAPDKSGLPSDRFSAERTGGSVSTLTIQRTQQEDSAVYLCASSLASGQGQGYTFGSGTRLTVV.

The CDR3 DNA reads as TGTGCCAGCTCACCACCAGGAACCGAAGAGACCCAGTACTTC. Its protein product is CASSPPGTEETQYF. This chain joins TRBV18 and TRBJ2-5; D uncertain. The CDR3 sequence is 14 residues long. CDR1 and CDR2 (germline): KGHSH, LQKENI. V was shortened by 0 bases and J by 3 bases, with 8 bases between the two germline ends.

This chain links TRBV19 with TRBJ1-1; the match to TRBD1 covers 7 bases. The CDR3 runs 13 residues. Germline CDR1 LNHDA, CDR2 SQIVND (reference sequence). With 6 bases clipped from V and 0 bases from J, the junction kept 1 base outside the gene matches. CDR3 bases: TGTGCCAGTAGCGGACAGGTGAACACTGAAGCTTTCTTT. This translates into CASSGQVNTEAFF.

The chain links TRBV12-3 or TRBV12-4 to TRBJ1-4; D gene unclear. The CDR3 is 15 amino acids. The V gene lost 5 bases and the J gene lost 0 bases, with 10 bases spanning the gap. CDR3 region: CASSAKSATNEKLFF. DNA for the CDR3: TGTGCCAGCAGTGCCAAGAGTGCAACTAATGAAAAACTGTTTTTT.